The following is a TCR beta chain sequence with its context. Its antigen remains unknown. The sample's time point: persistent/refractory GD, antithyroid drugs over 5 years with positive TRAb. With RNA extracted from PBMCs as input, the TCR library was made. The CDR3 extends over 12 amino acids. Germline V gene data show CDR1 as DFQATT and CDR2 as SNEGSKA (reference sequence). The ends were cut back, 3 bases at V and 5 bases at J, with 11 bases in the middle. The data stem from a study of regulatory T cells in long-lasting Graves disease. The wider study: Over 5 years on antithyroid drugs plus positive TSH receptor antibodies marked Graves' disease as persistent.

Whole-study results and caveats: Among samples with persistent disease, TRBV28, TRBJ1-2 and TRBJ2-5 were favored.

Researchers made TCR beta libraries by using iRepertoire HTBI primers and running Arm-PCR on CDR3 regions. TCRdb called the multiplex PCR reads again in MiXCR, with one record for every CDR3 protein. The data contain about 290,000 distinct CDR3 sequences, roughly a fifth of them singletons. The sample consisted of peripheral blood mononuclear cells (PBMCs), taken when the disease was refractory, from a patient treated with antithyroid drugs. The chain carries TRBV20-1 and TRBJ2-7, with D perhaps matching TRBD1 (6 bases). The receptor's source is a female donor with Graves disease. The CDR3 sequence is CSASTGFHEQYF. CDR3 DNA: TGCAGTGCTAGTACAGGGTTCCACGAGCAGTACTTC.